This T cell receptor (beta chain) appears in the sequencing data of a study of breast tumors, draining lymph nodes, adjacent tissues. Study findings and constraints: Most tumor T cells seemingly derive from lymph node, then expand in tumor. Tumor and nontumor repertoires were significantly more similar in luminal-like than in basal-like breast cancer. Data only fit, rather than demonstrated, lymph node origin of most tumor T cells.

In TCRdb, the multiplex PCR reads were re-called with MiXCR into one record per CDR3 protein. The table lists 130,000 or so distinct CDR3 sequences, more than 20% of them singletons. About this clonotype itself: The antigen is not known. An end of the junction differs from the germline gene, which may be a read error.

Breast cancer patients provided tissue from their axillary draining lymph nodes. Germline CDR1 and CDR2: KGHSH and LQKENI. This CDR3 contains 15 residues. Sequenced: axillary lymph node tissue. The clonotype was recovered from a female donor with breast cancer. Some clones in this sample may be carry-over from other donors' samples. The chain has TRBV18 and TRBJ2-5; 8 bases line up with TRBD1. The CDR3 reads CASSPLGQGLETQSF. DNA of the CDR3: TGTGCCAGCTCTCCACTCGGACAGGGTTTAGAGACCCAGTCCTTC.